Each of the 10 T cell receptor beta chains below was sequenced from the same sample in a study of graft-versus-host responses after intestinal transplantation. Sequencing used immunoSEQ multiplex PCR; TCRdb keeps in-frame clones, though not all of them. The data show about 63,000 clones, with roughly nine tenths seen just once and over 1.5% held by the top ten. Graft tissue processing released intraepithelial and lamina propria lymphocytes. The source material was ileum tissue, sampled 357 days after transplant. Receptors were obtained from a human patient who received an intestinal transplant, so some T cells may come from the graft donor.

The chain is built from TRBV10-2 and TRBJ1-6, with D maybe TRBD1 (5 bases). This CDR3 is built from 14 residues. Germline V gene data show CDR1 as WSHSY and CDR2 as SAAADI. The V end was cut by 0 bases, the J end by 9 bases, with 9 bases between. The DNA of the CDR3 is TGCGCCAGCAGTGAGTCGGGACTCAGTTCACCCCTCCACTTT. The encoded protein is CASSESGLSSPLHF.

This chain links TRBV6-5 with TRBJ2-7; D is perhaps TRBD2 (6 bases). The CDR3 totals 14 residues. V dropped 5 bases and J dropped 4 bases, with 15 bases sitting between them. Per the germline V gene, CDR1 is MNHEY and CDR2 is SVGAGI. CDR3 DNA: TGTGCCAGCAGTGTTGGGGGGTTCACATACGAGCAGTACTTC. It yields the protein CASSVGGFTYEQYF.

This rearrangement joins TRBV7-3 to TRBJ2-5, with unresolved D. The germline gives CDR1 SGHTA, CDR2 FQGTGA. The CDR3 covers 15 residues. V lost 0 bases to trimming and J lost 1 base, with 9 bases between them. The DNA for the CDR3 is TGTGCCAGCAGCTTAACCGGACGGTTCCAAGAGACCCAGTACTTC. The encoded protein is CASSLTGRFQETQYF.

This sequence joins TRBV2 and TRBJ1-5; 8 bases are shared with TRBD1. CDR1 and CDR2 (germline): SNHLY, FYNNEI. CDR3 size: 14 residues. Unmatched junction bases numbered 7, after V lost 6 bases and J lost 6 bases. CDR3 sequence: CASRHGQGLQPQHF. Written as DNA, the CDR3 is TGTGCCAGCAGACACGGACAGGGTCTTCAGCCCCAGCATTTT.

J is TRBJ2-7 and V is TRBV6-4; D gene ambiguous. With 8 bases removed from V and 5 bases from J, the gap between germline ends came to 10 bases. Germline CDR1 and CDR2: MRHNA and SNTAGT. The CDR3 is 11 amino acids. Here the CDR3 reads CASVIADEQYF. Here the CDR3 DNA reads TGTGCCAGCGTAATAGCTGACGAGCAGTACTTC.

V usage is TRBV19 and J usage is TRBJ1-1; D is ambiguous. This CDR3 region has 13 residues. The germline V gene encodes CDR1 LNHDA and CDR2 SQIVND (reference sequence). Trimming took off 2 bases at V and 1 base at J, with 5 bases between the two ends. The CDR3 loop reads CASSIKRNTEAFF. DNA for the CDR3: TGTGCCAGTAGTATAAAGAGGAACACTGAAGCTTTCTTT.

This chain uses TRBV11-3 with TRBJ2-3; no definite D call. The CDR3 has 13 amino acids. Trimming pared 0 bases from V and 0 bases from J, leaving 1 base between. CDR1 is SGHNT and CDR2 is YENEEA in the germline V gene. The CDR3 region is CASSLDSTDTQYF. For the CDR3, the DNA is TGTGCCAGCAGCTTAGATAGCACAGATACGCAGTATTTT.

This chain links TRBV7-3 with TRBJ2-3; 9 bases fit TRBD2. V shed 4 bases and J 1 base; nucleotides not matched to a gene: 3. This CDR3 contains 15 residues. Germline V lookup: CDR1 SGHTA, CDR2 FQGTGA. The CDR3 is CASSSSGMGTDTQYF. The DNA of the CDR3 is TGTGCCAGCAGCTCTAGCGGGATGGGCACAGATACGCAGTATTTT.

The chain is built from TRBV6-5 and TRBJ2-7; 7 nucleotides match TRBD1. The CDR3 sequence is 14 residues long. V shed 4 bases and J 1 base; nucleotides not matched to a gene: 4. Per germline, CDR1 MNHEY and CDR2 SVGAGI. This CDR3 reads CASSLRGQSYEQYF. The CDR3 DNA is TGTGCCAGCAGTTTGAGGGGGCAGTCCTACGAGCAGTACTTC.

The CDR3 is CASSIQRGTGANVLTF. CDR3 bases: TGTGCCAGTAGTATTCAGAGGGGAACCGGGGCCAACGTCCTGACTTTC. The rearrangement joins TRBV19 to TRBJ2-6; TRBD1 or TRBD2 may be the D gene (5 bases each). This CDR3 has 16 amino acids. Germline V lookup: CDR1 LNHDA, CDR2 SQIVND (reference sequence). Deletions cut 3 bases from V and 4 bases from J, with 13 bases between. The entire variable domain, with the rest obtained from reference TRBV19 and TRBJ2-6, is as follows: DGGITQSPKYLFRKEGQNVTLSCEQNLNHDAMYWYRQDPGQGLRLIYYSQIVNDFQKGDIAEGYSVSREKKESFPLTVTSAQKNPTAFYLCASSIQRGTGANVLTFGAGSRLTVL.